The present TCR beta chain was sequenced within a study of blood T cell repertoires in COVID-19. Study-wide background: Specimens from acute and convalescent COVID-19 originated in the United States, Italy and Spain. PBMCs, B-cell-depleted T cells, or T cells provided the cDNA or gDNA that made up the material.

Original handling: Estimation of nucleated cell counts relied on the amplification of reference gene primers. TCRdb's copy holds only in-frame clones and misses some; the assay was immunoSEQ multiplex PCR. V and J calls and clone size come straight from that table; D and trimming were deduced from the DNA. Among roughly 38,000 clones listed, 81% were seen once. The CDR3 runs 13 residues. The germline V gene encodes CDR1 LGHNA and CDR2 YNFKEQ. The V end lost 0 bases, the J end lost 7 bases, and 7 bases lay between the germline ends. The sequence was collected from a middle-aged man with active or convalescent COVID-19. Sequenced sample: peripheral blood. The rearrangement links TRBV4-2 to TRBJ2-1; D is undetermined. CDR3 nucleotides: TGTGCCAGCAGCCAAGAGGGCCCAAATGAGCAGTTCTTC. Amino acids: CASSQEGPNEQFF.